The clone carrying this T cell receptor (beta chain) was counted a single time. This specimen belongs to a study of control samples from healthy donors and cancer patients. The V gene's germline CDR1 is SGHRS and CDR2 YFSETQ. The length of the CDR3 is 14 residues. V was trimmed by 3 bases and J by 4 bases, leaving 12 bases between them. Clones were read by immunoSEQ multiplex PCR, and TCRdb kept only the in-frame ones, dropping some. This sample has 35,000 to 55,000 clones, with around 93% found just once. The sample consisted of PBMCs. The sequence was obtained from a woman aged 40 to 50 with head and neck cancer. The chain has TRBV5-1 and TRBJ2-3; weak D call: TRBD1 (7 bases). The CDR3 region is CASSSSRGADTQYF. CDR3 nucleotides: TGCGCCAGCAGCTCGTCCAGGGGGGCAGATACGCAGTATTTT.